This TCR beta chain was captured in a study of T cells after posttransplantation cyclophosphamide. Study outcomes and limitations: Later post-transplant blood repertoires were often dominated by donor CD8+ memory clones. After PTCy, TRB diversity resembled that of CNI/methotrexate controls. Blood and skin or GI T cell repertoires showed limited TRB overlap.

This clone showed up many times. The antigen is unknown. There are 14 residues in the CDR3. Germline CDR1 and CDR2: KGHDR and SFDVKD. Between the trimmed V and J ends, which lost 3 bases and 6 bases, there was a span of 13 bases. The method was immunoSEQ multiplex PCR; TCRdb's version includes in-frame clones alone and lacks a portion of them. This set yields tens of thousands of clones and no singletons; the top ten hold 6.5% to 8%. This TCR came from a woman aged 50 to 65 in good health and a related stem cell transplant donor. This chain joins TRBV24-1 and TRBJ1-2; no firm D call. The sample consisted of PBMCs. CDR3 residues: CATSDLSRTDGYTF. In DNA, the CDR3 is TGTGCCACCAGTGATCTATCCCGAACAGATGGCTACACCTTC.